Below are 26 T cell receptor beta chains sequenced from a single sample in a study of blood T cells in healthy people across ages (dated by TCRdb to about 2015). Receptors were amplified or captured by 5' RACE. The sample was run on an Illumina HiSeq 2500. A second PCR of roughly 6 to 12 cycles was run with a J-beta primer mix and a sample-barcoded 5' primer. TCRdb took the public reads, trimmed them with fastp at Q25, ran MiXCR for clone calling and kept in-frame beta chains. All rows with the same CDR3 protein become a single entry with the most common DNA and genes. This sample comprises about 730,000 distinct CDR3 sequences, more than 40% of them detected only once. The ten largest clones add up to 20% to 25% of the sample. What was sequenced was blood. The receptors were gathered from a woman aged 55-69 years in good health.

This clonotype was seen a single time. One end of the junction fails to match germline, which may point to a read error. The chain is built from TRBV5-1 and TRBJ1-2; possibly TRBD1 for D (5 bases). The CDR3 loop spans 14 amino acids. Germline lookup yields CDR1 SGHRS and CDR2 YFSETQ. In DNA form, the CDR3 reads TGCGCCGGCAGAACCGACAGCTCGAACTATGGCTACACCTTC. Translation: CAGRTDSSNYGYTF.

The chain carries TRBV29-1 and TRBJ1-2; D gene unclear. The CDR3 length is 13 residues. CDR1 and CDR2 (germline): SQVTM, ANQGSEA. V lost 4 bases and J lost 2, with 11 bases in between. The chain's CDR3 is CSVGDGTNYGYTF. In DNA, the CDR3 is TGCAGCGTTGGAGATGGCACCAACTATGGCTACACCTTC.

The chain has TRBV20-1 and TRBJ1-2; a possible D gene is TRBD1 (5 bases). CDR3 size: 15 residues. Germline V CDR1 and CDR2: DFQATT, SNEGSKA (reference sequence). The ends were cut back, 6 bases at V and 4 bases at J, with 21 bases in the middle. CDR3: CSAPNGGTRGYGYTF. In DNA form, the CDR3 reads TGCAGTGCCCCTAACGGGGGGACCCGGGGCTATGGCTACACCTTC.

This clonotype was observed a few times. The chain joins TRBV27 to TRBJ2-1, with TRBD2 identical over 11 bases. CDR1 is MNHEY, CDR2 SMNVEV, per germline (reference sequence). Trimming at V came to 3 bases and at J to 8 bases, leaving 6 bases not matched to a gene. This CDR3 contains 15 residues. The CDR3 nucleotides are TGTGCCAGCAGTTTTCGGCTAGCGGGAGGCGATGAGCAGTTCTTC. Protein product: CASSFRLAGGDEQFF.

The V call is TRBV3-1, the J call TRBJ1-1, with 7 bases lining up with TRBD1. The CDR3 has 14 residues. Germline CDR1 reads LGHDT; CDR2 reads YNNKEL (reference sequence). V was pared by 3 bases and J by 5 bases, with 6 bases of the junction left unmatched. The CDR3 region is CASSQKGAGTEAFF. CDR3 bases: TGTGCCAGCAGCCAGAAGGGGGCTGGTACTGAAGCTTTCTTT.

With regard to this clonotype: This sequence may be a read error, since a much larger clone differs from it by one base. CDR3 nucleotides: TGCAGTACTAGAGACCAGACTAGCGGGAGGTACGAGCAGTACTTC. This gives the protein CSTRDQTSGRYEQYF. V and J are TRBV20-1 and TRBJ2-7; 13 bases match TRBD2. The germline V gene encodes CDR1 DFQATT and CDR2 SNEGSKA (reference sequence). This CDR3 comprises 15 residues.

V and J are TRBV11-3 and TRBJ2-7; weak D call: TRBD2 (5 bases). Trimming left V 0 bases short and J 5 bases short, with 8 bases between. Germline-derived CDR1 and CDR2 are SGHNT and YENEEA. The CDR3 covers 13 residues. CDR3 loop: CASSLDLRDEQYF. Written as DNA, the CDR3 is TGTGCCAGCAGCTTAGATCTGAGGGACGAGCAGTACTTC.

This clonotype turned up a few times. The rearrangement uses TRBV28 and TRBJ2-7; 11 bases align to TRBD2. Germline CDR1 is MDHEN and CDR2 is SYDVKM. J gave up 4 bases and V 6 bases, and 11 bases lay outside the gene matches. The CDR3 is made up of 16 amino acids. The CDR3 DNA follows: TGTGCCAGCAGCTCCTTAGCGGGAGGGGGGGCGTACGAGCAGTACTTC. Its translation: CASSSLAGGGAYEQYF.

The rearrangement links TRBV27 to TRBJ1-2; 7 bases line up with TRBD1. The junction had 9 bases not matched to a gene; V was cut back by 3 bases and J by 8 bases. The germline gives CDR1 MNHEY, CDR2 SMNVEV (reference sequence). CDR3 size: 14 residues. The CDR3 is CASSFTRDREGYTF. In nucleotides, the CDR3 is TGTGCCAGCAGTTTTACCCGGGACAGAGAAGGCTACACCTTC.

This chain links TRBV7-8 with TRBJ2-1; possible D gene TRBD2, 5 bases. Germline V lookup: CDR1 SGHVS, CDR2 FQNEAQ. The CDR3 extends over 15 amino acids. V gave up 1 base and J gave up 10 bases, with 17 bases separating them. CDR3 nucleotides: TGTGCCAGCAGCTTAGGTAACGGGGTTGAGACAGAGCAGTTCTTC. This encodes CASSLGNGVETEQFF.

The chain employs TRBV20-1 and TRBJ1-5; TRBD1 might be the D (5 bases). This CDR3 is built from 18 residues. V was cut by 3 bases and J by 2 bases, with 23 bases left in between. Germline V gives CDR1 DFQATT, CDR2 SNEGSKA (reference sequence). CDR3 coding DNA: TGCAGTGCTAGGGGGCTTCTCTCGACAGAGGGAGGCAATCAGCCCCAGCATTTT. It is translated as CSARGLLSTEGGNQPQHF.

The gene calls are TRBV11-2 and TRBJ1-5; 11 nucleotides agree with TRBD1. The germline CDR1 and CDR2 sequences are SGHAT and FQNNGV. Trimming cost V 3 bases and J 6 bases; bases outside gene matches: 10. This CDR3 has 17 amino acids. The CDR3 bases are TGTGCCAGCAGCTTGCCCCGGGACAGGGGGTTGGGTCAGCCCCAGCATTTT. Amino acid sequence: CASSLPRDRGLGQPQHF.

The sample holds many counts of this clonotype. The chain joins TRBV29-1 to TRBJ1-1, with D tentatively TRBD1 (6 bases). This CDR3 comprises 11 residues. Per germline, CDR1 SQVTM and CDR2 ANQGSEA. The germline V and J ends were trimmed by 7 bases and 9 bases, with 15 bases remaining between them. Here the CDR3 reads CSGTDREQAFF. CDR3 DNA: TGCAGCGGGACAGACAGAGAACAAGCTTTCTTT.

This clonotype was counted only a few times. The chain joins TRBV20-1 to TRBJ2-5, with 7 bases lining up with TRBD2. With V trimmed by 6 bases and J by 0 bases, 10 bases remained unmatched. The V gene's germline CDR1 is DFQATT and CDR2 SNEGSKA (reference sequence). The CDR3 is 15 amino acids. CDR3 coding DNA: TGCAGTGCCCCCGAATGGGGGGGGTACCAAGAGACCCAGTACTTC. Amino acid sequence: CSAPEWGGYQETQYF.

In this sample, this clonotype turned up a few times. The chain employs TRBV7-9 and TRBJ2-5; 7 positions agree with TRBD2. The germline gives CDR1 SEHNR, CDR2 FQNEAQ (reference sequence). The V gene end was trimmed by 7 bases and the J gene end by 5 bases; junction bases not matched to a gene: 13. The CDR3 is 15 amino acids. The CDR3 spells CASIRVGAGVETQYF. The CDR3, as DNA: TGTGCCAGCATCAGAGTGGGCGCGGGGGTCGAGACCCAGTACTTC.

V is TRBV2 and J is TRBJ1-6; D is possibly TRBD1 (5 bases). Germline V gene data show CDR1 as SNHLY and CDR2 as FYNNEI. Trimming removed 2 bases from V and 10 bases from J, with 18 bases in between. The CDR3 has 16 amino acids. The CDR3 coding sequence is TGTGCCAGCAGTGAAACGAGGGGCGGTTCATTCTCACCCCTCCACTTT. Translating gives CASSETRGGSFSPLHF.

This clonotype has a handful of counts. The rearrangement links TRBV3-1 to TRBJ2-7; D possibly matches TRBD1 or TRBD2 (5 bases each). Germline V gene lookup returns CDR1 LGHDT and CDR2 YNNKEL (reference sequence). Trimming took 4 bases from V and 6 from J, leaving 16 bases between them. This CDR3 contains 14 residues. The CDR3, as DNA: TGTGCCAGCAGCCCCGGGACGGCTAATGCCGAGCAGTACTTC. It codes for CASSPGTANAEQYF.

The chain is built from TRBV15 and TRBJ2-7; 10 nucleotides match TRBD2. The CDR3 totals 14 residues. V was pared by 6 bases and J by 2 bases, with 4 bases of the junction left unmatched. CDR1 and CDR2 (germline): LNHNV, YYDKDF (reference sequence). For the CDR3, the DNA is TGTGCCACCAGGAGGACTAGCGGAGCCTACGAGCAGTACTTC. As protein: CATRRTSGAYEQYF.

The chain couples TRBV5-1 to TRBJ2-2, with D perhaps being TRBD1 or TRBD2 (5 bases each). V was shortened by 3 bases and J by 1 base, with 16 bases between the two germline ends. Germline V lookup: CDR1 SGHRS, CDR2 YFSETQ. This CDR3 is built from 17 residues. The CDR3 region is CASSSGRGGKNTGELFF. The CDR3 DNA reads as TGCGCCAGCAGCTCGGGGCGTGGAGGAAAGAACACCGGGGAGCTGTTTTTT.

This chain connects TRBV7-9 to TRBJ2-7, with 10 bases matching TRBD1. The V and J ends lost 0 bases and 0 bases, in that order; junction bases with no gene match: 5. Germline V gene data show CDR1 as SEHNR and CDR2 as FQNEAQ (reference sequence). The CDR3 is 17 amino acids. In DNA form, the CDR3 reads TGTGCCAGCAGCTTAGCATCCGGGACAGGGGTCTCCTACGAGCAGTACTTC. The encoded protein is CASSLASGTGVSYEQYF.

This clonotype appeared many times. The J gene is TRBJ2-1, the V gene TRBV12-3 or TRBV12-4; 11 bases fit TRBD2. Trimming removed 5 bases from V and 13 bases from J; junction bases left unmatched: 10. The CDR3 has 14 residues. The CDR3, as DNA: TGTGCCAGCAGTCAGACTAGCGGGGTGTCGGCTCAGTTCTTC. Its translation: CASSQTSGVSAQFF.

On this clonotype itself: Germline and junction disagree at one end, which may indicate a read error. The V gene is TRBV30, the J gene TRBJ2-3; TRBD2 agrees at 8 bases. Germline lookup yields CDR1 GTSNPN and CDR2 SVGIG (reference sequence). CDR3 length equals 15 residues. The CDR3 region is CAWSVISGTTETQYF. CDR3 nucleotides: TGTGCCTGGAGTGTGATTAGCGGGACCACAGAGACGCAGTATTTT.

This sequence joins TRBV5-5 and TRBJ2-1; D ambiguous. V was pared by 6 bases and J by 8 bases, with 18 bases between. This CDR3 contains 14 residues. Germline V lookup: CDR1 SGHKS, CDR2 YYEKEE (reference sequence). The CDR3 DNA reads as TGTGCCAGCACCCTCTGGTCTTCCACGGATGAGCAGTTCTTC. Protein product: CASTLWSSTDEQFF.

This sequence joins TRBV18 and TRBJ2-3, with D uncertain. The CDR3 is made up of 16 amino acids. The V gene's germline CDR1 is KGHSH and CDR2 LQKENI. The germline V and J ends were trimmed by 3 bases and 2 bases, with 15 bases remaining between them. CDR3 region: CASSPDGLRLTDTQYF. The CDR3 DNA sequence: TGTGCCAGCTCACCCGACGGTCTGCGTCTCACAGATACGCAGTATTTT.

There are many counts of this clonotype. The genes are TRBV20-1 and TRBJ2-7; D gene uncertain. CDR1 is DFQATT and CDR2 is SNEGSKA in the germline V gene (reference sequence). The ends were cut back, 6 bases at V and 1 base at J, with 16 bases in the middle. The CDR3 sequence is 14 residues long. This CDR3 is CSAVSPGISYEQYF. CDR3 DNA: TGCAGTGCCGTAAGCCCGGGCATTTCCTACGAGCAGTACTTC.

The rearrangement uses TRBV18 and TRBJ2-3; either TRBD1 or TRBD2 may fit D (6 bases each). CDR3 length: 15 residues. The V and J ends lost 2 bases and 3 bases respectively, with 12 bases between them. CDR1 and CDR2 (germline): KGHSH, LQKENI. CDR3 in amino acids: CASSPMTGLTDTQYF. In nucleotides, the CDR3 is TGTGCCAGCTCACCAATGACAGGACTAACAGATACGCAGTATTTT.